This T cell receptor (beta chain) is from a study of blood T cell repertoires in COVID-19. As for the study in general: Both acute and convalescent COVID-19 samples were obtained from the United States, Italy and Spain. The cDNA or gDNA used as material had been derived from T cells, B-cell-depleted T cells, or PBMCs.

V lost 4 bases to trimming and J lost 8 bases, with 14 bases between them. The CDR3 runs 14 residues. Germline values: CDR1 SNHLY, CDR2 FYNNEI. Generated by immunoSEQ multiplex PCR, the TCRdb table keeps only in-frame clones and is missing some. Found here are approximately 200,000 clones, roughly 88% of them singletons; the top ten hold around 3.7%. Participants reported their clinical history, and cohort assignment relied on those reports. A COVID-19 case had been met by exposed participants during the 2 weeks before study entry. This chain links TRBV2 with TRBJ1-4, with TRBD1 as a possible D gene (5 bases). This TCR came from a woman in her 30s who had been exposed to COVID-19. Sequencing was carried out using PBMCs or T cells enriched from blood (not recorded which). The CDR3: CASSARGIREKLFF. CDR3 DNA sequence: TGTGCCAGCAGTGCCCGGGGGATCCGAGAAAAACTGTTTTTT.